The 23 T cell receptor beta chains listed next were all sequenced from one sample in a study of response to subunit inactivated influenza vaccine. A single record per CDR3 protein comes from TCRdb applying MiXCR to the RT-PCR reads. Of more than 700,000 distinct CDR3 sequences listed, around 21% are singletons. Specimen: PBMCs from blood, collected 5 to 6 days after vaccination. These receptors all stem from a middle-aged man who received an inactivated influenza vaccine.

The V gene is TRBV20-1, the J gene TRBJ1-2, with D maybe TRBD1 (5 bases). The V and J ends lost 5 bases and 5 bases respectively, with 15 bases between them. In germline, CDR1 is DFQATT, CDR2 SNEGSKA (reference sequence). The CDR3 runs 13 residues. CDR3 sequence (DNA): TGCAGTGCTCGCCTGCAGGGCGGGTATGGCTACACCTTC. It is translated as CSARLQGGYGYTF.

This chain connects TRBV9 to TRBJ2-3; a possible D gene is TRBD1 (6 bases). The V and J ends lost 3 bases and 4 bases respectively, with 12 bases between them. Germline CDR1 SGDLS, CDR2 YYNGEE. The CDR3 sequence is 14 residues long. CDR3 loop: CASSGSGVADTQYF. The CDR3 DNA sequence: TGTGCCAGCAGCGGATCAGGGGTGGCAGATACGCAGTATTTT.

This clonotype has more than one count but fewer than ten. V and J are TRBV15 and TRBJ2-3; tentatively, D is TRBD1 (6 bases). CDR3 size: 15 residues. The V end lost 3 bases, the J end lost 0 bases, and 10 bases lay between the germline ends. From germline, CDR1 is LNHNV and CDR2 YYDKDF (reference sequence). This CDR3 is CATSSGQLSTDTQYF. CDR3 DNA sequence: TGTGCCACCAGCAGCGGACAGCTTAGCACAGATACGCAGTATTTT.

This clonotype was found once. This CDR3 is CASRQTSGGSTGELFF. CDR3 nucleotide sequence: TGTGCCAGCAGACAAACTAGCGGGGGGTCGACCGGGGAGCTGTTTTTT. The chain recombines TRBV2 with TRBJ2-2; 12 bases line up with TRBD2. Germline values: CDR1 SNHLY, CDR2 FYNNEI. Trimming cost V 6 bases and J 5 bases; bases outside gene matches: 7. CDR3 length equals 16 residues.

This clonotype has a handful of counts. The CDR3 DNA is TGCAGTGCGACCGGGACAGGGGGCATTTACGAGCAGTACTTC. Translated, it gives CSATGTGGIYEQYF. V is TRBV20-1 and J is TRBJ2-7, with 12 bases aligning to TRBD1. Germline V gene lookup returns CDR1 DFQATT and CDR2 SNEGSKA (reference sequence). The junction had 7 bases not matched to a gene; V was cut back by 6 bases and J by 4 bases. This CDR3 contains 14 residues.

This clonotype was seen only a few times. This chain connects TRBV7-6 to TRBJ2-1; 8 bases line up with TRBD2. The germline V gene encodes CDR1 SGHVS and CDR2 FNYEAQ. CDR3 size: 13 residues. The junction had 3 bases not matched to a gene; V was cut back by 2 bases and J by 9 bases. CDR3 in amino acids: CASSLSSGVEQFF. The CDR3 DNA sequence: TGTGCCAGCAGCTTAAGTAGCGGGGTTGAGCAGTTCTTC.

This chain's CDR3 is CASSVLAGGKSSYEQYF. CDR3 nucleotide sequence: TGTGCCAGCAGTGTCCTAGCGGGGGGTAAAAGCTCCTACGAGCAGTACTTC. V and J are TRBV6-1 and TRBJ2-7; 11 bases line up with TRBD2. CDR3 length equals 17 residues. Germline V gene sequence: CDR1 MNHNS, CDR2 SASEGT. With V trimmed by 4 bases and J by 0 bases, 8 bases remained unmatched.

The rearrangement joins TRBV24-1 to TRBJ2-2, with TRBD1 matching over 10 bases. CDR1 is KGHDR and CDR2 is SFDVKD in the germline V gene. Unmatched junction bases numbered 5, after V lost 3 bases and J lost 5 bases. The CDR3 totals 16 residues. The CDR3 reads CATSDPGQGRTGELFF. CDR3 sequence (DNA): TGTGCCACCAGTGATCCGGGACAGGGGCGTACCGGGGAGCTGTTTTTT.

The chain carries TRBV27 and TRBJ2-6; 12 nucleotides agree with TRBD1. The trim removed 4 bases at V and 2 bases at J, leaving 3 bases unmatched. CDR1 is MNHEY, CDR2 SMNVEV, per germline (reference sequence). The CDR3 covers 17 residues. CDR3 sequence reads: CASSSGQGAPGANVLTF. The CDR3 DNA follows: TGTGCCAGCAGTTCGGGACAGGGGGCGCCTGGGGCCAACGTCCTGACTTTC.

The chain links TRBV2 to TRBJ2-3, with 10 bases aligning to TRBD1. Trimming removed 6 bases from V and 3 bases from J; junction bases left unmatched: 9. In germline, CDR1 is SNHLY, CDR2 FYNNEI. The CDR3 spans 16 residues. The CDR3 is CASRTGGAYGTDTQYF. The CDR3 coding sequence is TGTGCCAGCAGGACAGGGGGCGCTTATGGTACAGATACGCAGTATTTT.

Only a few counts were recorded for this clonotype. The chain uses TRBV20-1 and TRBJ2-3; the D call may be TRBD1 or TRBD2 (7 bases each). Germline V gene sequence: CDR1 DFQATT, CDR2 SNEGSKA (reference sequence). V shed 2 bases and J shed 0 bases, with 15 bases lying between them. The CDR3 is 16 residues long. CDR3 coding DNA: TGCAGTGCTAGATCCCCCAGGGGGGGGAGCACAGATACGCAGTATTTT. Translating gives CSARSPRGGSTDTQYF.

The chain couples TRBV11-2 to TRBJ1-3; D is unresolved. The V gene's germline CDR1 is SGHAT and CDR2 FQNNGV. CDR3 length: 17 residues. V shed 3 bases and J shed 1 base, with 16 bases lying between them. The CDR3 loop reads CASSFGRQVGSGNTIYF. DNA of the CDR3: TGTGCCAGCAGCTTCGGACGCCAAGTCGGGTCTGGAAACACCATATATTTT.

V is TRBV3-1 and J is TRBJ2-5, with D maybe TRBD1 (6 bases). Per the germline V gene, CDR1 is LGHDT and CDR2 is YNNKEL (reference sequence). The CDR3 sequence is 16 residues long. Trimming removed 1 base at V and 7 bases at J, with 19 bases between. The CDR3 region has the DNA TGTGCCAGCAGCCAAGGGACAGCCGGGATTATGGGGACCCAGTACTTC. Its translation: CASSQGTAGIMGTQYF.

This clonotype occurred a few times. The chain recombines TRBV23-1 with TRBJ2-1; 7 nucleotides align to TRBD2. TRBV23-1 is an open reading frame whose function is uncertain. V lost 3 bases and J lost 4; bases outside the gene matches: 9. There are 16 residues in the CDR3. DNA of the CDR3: TGCGCCAGCAGTCACCTCCGACTAGCACCATACAATGAGCAGTTCTTC. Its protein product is CASSHLRLAPYNEQFF.

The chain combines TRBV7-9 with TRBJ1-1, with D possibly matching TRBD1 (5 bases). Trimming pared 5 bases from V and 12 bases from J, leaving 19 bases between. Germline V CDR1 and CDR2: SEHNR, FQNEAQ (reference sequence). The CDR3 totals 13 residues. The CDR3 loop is CASSADRGVASFF. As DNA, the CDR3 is TGTGCCAGCAGCGCCGATCGAGGGGTCGCGTCTTTCTTT.

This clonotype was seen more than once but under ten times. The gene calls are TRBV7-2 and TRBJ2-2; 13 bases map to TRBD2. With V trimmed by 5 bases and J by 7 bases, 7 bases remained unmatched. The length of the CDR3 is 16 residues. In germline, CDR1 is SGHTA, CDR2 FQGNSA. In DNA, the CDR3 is TGTGCCAGCAGCCCTACTAGCGGGGGGGCTATCGGGGAGCTGTTTTTT. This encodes CASSPTSGGAIGELFF. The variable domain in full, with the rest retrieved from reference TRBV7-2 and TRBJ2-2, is GAGVSQSPSNKVTEKGKDVELRCDPISGHTALYWYRQSLGQGLEFLIYFQGNSAPDKSGLPSDRFSAERTGGSVSTLTIQRTQQEDSAVYLCASSPTSGGAIGELFFGEGSRLTVL.

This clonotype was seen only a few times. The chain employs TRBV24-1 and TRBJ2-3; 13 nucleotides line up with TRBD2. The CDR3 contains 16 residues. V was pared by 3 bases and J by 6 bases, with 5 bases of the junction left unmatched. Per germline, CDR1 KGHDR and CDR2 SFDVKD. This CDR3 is CATSDGLAGVLDTQYF. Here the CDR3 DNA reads TGTGCCACCAGTGATGGACTAGCGGGAGTTTTGGATACGCAGTATTTT.

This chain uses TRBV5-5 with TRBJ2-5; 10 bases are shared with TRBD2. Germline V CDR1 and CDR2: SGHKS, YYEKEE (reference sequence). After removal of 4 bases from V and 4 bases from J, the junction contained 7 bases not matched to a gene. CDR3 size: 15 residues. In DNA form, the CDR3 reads TGTGCCAGCAGCGGAGCTAGCGGGGGCCGAGAGACCCAGTACTTC. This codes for CASSGASGGRETQYF.

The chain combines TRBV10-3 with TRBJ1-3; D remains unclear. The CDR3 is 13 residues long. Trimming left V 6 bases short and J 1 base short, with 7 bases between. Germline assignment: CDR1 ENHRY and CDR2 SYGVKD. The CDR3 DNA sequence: TGTGCCATCAGGAGCAATTCTGGAAACACCATATATTTT. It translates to CAIRSNSGNTIYF.

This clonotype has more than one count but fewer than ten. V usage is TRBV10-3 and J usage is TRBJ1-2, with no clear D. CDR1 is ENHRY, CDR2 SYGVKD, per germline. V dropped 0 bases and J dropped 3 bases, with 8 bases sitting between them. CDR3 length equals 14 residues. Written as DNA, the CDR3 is TGTGCCATCAGTGAGTCCAACAGTTACTATGGCTACACCTTC. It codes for CAISESNSYYGYTF.

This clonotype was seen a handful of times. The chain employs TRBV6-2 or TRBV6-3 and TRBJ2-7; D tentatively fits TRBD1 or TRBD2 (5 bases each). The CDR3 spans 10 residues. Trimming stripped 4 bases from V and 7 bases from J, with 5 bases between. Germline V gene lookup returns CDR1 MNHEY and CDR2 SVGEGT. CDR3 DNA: TGTGCCAGCAGTTGGGGGGAGCAGTACTTC. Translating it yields CASSWGEQYF.

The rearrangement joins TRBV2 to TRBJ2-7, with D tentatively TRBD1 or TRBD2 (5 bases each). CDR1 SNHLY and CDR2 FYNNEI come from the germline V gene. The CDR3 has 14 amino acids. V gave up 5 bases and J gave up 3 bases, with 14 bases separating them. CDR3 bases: TGTGCCAGCAGTCACCTCACTGGGGGCTACGAGCAGTACTTC. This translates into CASSHLTGGYEQYF.

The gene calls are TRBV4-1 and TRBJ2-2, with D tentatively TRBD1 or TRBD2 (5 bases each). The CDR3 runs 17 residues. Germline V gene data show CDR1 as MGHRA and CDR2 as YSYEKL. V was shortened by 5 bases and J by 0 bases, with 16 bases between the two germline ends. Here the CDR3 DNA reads TGCGCCAGCAGCTTTACGGCTGGGGGATCGAACACCGGGGAGCTGTTTTTT. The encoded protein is CASSFTAGGSNTGELFF.